Listed below are T cell receptor beta chains from one sample, sequenced in a study of identical twins. TCRdb used MiXCR to reprocess the 5' RACE reads, holding one entry per CDR3 protein. The table lists 1.5 million or so distinct CDR3 sequences, roughly 35% of them singletons, with about 0.3% in the top ten. The sample comprised cord blood. These receptors were obtained from a newborn girl in good health. The CDR3 runs from the conserved cysteine through the conserved F or W. The D gene is left open where the match is weak. Only part of the rows carry a size: once, few, many, or a class if the clone is expanded.

TRBJ2-7,TRBV6-5,few,NA,TGTGCCAGCAGTTCCCCCCGCCGGCAGGGGAGCTACGAGCAGTACTTC,CASSSPRRQGSYEQYF
TRBJ1-2,TRBV6-1,few,NA,TGTGCCAGCAGTGAGGGGGGCAGTGTTATTGTTGGCTACACCTTC,CASSEGGSVIVGYTF
TRBJ2-3,TRBV7-2,NA,NA,TGTGCCAGCAGCTTAGCGCAAGGCGGTGCGAGCACAGATACGCAGTATTTT,CASSLAQGGASTDTQYF
TRBJ1-2,TRBV6-2/TRBV6-3,NA,NA,TGTGCCAGCAGTTACTCATTGGGGATGGACTATGGCTACACCTTC,CASSYSLGMDYGYTF
TRBJ2-5,TRBV5-1,NA,TRBD1,TGCGCCAGCAGCTTCGGGACAGGGGATGGGCAAGAGACCCAGTACTTC,CASSFGTGDGQETQYF
TRBJ2-7,TRBV7-2,NA,NA,TGTGCCAGCAGCTTAGCTTTTTGGGACTACGAGCAGTACTTC,CASSLAFWDYEQYF
TRBJ2-4,TRBV7-9,few,TRBD2,TGTGCCAGCAGCCCGGGACTAGTTTACGGCATTCAGTACTTC,CASSPGLVYGIQYF
TRBJ1-2,TRBV5-1,few,NA,TGCGCCAGCAGCCCGCTTTTGACAGGCTATGGCTACACCTTC,CASSPLLTGYGYTF
TRBJ1-2,TRBV20-1,NA,TRBD1,TGCAGTGTTGTAGGGACAGCTTATGGCTACACCTTC,CSVVGTAYGYTF
TRBJ2-7,TRBV20-1,NA,NA,TGCAGTGCTTTTCCGACTCGCTTCTACGAGCAGTACTTC,CSAFPTRFYEQYF
TRBJ2-5,TRBV6-6,NA,NA,TGTGCCGCACTCGGAAACAATGAGCAGTACTTC,CAALGNNEQYF
TRBJ2-1,TRBV4-2,many,NA,TGTGCCAGCAGCCAAGCCCACTCCTCCCCATACAATGAGCAGTTCTTC,CASSQAHSSPYNEQFF
TRBJ1-6,TRBV10-3,NA,NA,TGTGCCATCAGTGAGCGGACAGATAATTCACCCCTCCACTTT,CAISERTDNSPLHF
TRBJ2-5,TRBV24-1,NA,TRBD2,TGTGCCACCAGTGATTACCGACTAGCGGTACAAGAGACCCAGTACTTC,CATSDYRLAVQETQYF
TRBJ2-1,TRBV5-1,NA,TRBD2,TGCGCCAGCAGCACCGGTCCGGGACTAGCTGGTAGTGAGCAGTTCTTC,CASSTGPGLAGSEQFF
TRBJ2-1,TRBV6-5,many,TRBD2,TGTGCCAGCAGTTACGCACTAGCGGGCAATGAGCAGTTCTTC,CASSYALAGNEQFF
TRBJ2-5,TRBV6-5,NA,TRBD1,TGTGCCAGCAGTTACGCAGGGGGCAGCGAGACCCAGTACTTC,CASSYAGGSETQYF